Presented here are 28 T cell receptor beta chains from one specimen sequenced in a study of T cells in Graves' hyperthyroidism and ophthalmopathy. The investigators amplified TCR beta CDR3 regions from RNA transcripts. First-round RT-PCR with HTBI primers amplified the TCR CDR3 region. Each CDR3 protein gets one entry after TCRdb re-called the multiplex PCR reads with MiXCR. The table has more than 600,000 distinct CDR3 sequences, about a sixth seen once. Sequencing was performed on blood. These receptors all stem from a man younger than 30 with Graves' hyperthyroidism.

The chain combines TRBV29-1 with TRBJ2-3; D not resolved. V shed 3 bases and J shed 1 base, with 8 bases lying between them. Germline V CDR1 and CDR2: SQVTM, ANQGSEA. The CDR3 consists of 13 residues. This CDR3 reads CSVDKLRTDTQYF. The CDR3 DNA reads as TGCAGCGTTGACAAACTACGCACAGATACGCAGTATTTT.

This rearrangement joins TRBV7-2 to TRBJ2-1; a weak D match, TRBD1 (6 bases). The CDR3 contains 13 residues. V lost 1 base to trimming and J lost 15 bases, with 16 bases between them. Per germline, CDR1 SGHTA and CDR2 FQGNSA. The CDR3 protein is CASSLDTGQRGFF. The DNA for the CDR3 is TGTGCCAGCAGCTTAGACACGGGACAAAGGGGGTTCTTC.

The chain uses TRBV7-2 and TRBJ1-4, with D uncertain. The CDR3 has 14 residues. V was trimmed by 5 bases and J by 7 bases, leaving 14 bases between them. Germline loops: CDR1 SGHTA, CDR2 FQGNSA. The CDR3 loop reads CASSRPGAGEKLFF. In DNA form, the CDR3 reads TGTGCCAGCAGCCGACCGGGAGCCGGTGAAAAACTGTTTTTT.

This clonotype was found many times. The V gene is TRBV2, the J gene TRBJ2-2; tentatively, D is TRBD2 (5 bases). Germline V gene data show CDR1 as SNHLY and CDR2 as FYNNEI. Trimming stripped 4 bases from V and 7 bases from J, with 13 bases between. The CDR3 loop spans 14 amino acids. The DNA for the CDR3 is TGTGCCAGCAGTGTCGAAGGGAGTAGCGGGGAGCTGTTTTTT. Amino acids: CASSVEGSSGELFF.

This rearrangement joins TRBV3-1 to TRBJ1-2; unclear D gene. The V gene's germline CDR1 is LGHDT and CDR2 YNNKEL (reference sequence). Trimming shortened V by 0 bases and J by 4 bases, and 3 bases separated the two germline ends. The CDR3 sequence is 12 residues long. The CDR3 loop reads CASSQEGYGYTF. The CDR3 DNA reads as TGTGCCAGCAGCCAAGAGGGCTATGGCTACACCTTC.

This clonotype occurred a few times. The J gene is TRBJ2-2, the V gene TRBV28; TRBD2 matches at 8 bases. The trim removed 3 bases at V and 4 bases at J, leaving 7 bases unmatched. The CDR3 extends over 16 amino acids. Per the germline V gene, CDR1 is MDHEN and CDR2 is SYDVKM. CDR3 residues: CASSLRREVSTGELFF. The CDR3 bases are TGTGCCAGCAGTTTGAGGCGGGAGGTGAGCACCGGGGAGCTGTTTTTT.

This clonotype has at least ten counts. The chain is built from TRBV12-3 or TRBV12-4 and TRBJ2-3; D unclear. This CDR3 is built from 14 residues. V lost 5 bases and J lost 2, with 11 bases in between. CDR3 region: CASSPRAYTDTQYF. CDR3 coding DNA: TGTGCCAGCAGTCCTCGGGCTTACACAGATACGCAGTATTTT.

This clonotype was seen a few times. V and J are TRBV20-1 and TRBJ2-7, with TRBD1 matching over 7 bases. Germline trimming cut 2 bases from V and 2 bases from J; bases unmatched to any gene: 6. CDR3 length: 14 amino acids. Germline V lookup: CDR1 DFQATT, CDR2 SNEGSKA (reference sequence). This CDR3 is CSARIRDRPYEQYF. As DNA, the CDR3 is TGCAGTGCTAGAATCCGGGACAGACCCTACGAGCAGTACTTC.

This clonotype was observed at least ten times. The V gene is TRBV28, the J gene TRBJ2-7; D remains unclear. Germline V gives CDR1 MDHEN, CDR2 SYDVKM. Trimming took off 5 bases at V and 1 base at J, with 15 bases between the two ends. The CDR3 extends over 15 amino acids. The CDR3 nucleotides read TGTGCCAGCAGTCCCCAGTCGTGGAGTTCCTACGAGCAGTACTTC. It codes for CASSPQSWSSYEQYF.

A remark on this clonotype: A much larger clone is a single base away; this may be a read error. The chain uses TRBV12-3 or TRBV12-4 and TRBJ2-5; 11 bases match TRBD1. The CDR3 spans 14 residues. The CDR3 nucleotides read TGTTCCAGCAGTCCCGGACAGGGGGCGGTGACCCAGTACTTC. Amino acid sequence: CSSSPGQGAVTQYF.

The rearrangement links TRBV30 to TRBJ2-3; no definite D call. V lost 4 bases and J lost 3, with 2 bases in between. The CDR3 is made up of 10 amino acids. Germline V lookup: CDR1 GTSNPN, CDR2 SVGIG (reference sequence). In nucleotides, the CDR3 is TGTGCCTGGATGACAGATACGCAGTATTTT. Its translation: CAWMTDTQYF.

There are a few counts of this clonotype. In nucleotides, the CDR3 is TGCGCCAGCAGCCAAGGCTATGAGGGAGATGGGGGCGAGCAGTACTTC. Translated: CASSQGYEGDGGEQYF. The chain links TRBV4-3 to TRBJ2-7; D possibly matches TRBD1 or TRBD2 (5 bases each). The CDR3 sequence is 16 residues long. The germline V gene has CDR1 LGHNA and CDR2 YSLEER. V lost 1 base, J lost 6 bases, and 19 bases lay in between.

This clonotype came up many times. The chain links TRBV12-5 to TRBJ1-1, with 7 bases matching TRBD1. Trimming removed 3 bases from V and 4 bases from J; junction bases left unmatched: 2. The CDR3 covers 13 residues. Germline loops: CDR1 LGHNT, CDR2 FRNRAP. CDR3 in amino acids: CASGFTGATEAFF. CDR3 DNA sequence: TGTGCTAGTGGTTTTACAGGGGCCACTGAAGCTTTCTTT.

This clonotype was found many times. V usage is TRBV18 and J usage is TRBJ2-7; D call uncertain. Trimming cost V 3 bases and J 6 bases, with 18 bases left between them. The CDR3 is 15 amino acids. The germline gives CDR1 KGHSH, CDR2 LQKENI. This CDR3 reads CASSPLAPPPLEQYF. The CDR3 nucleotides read TGTGCCAGCTCACCTCTCGCACCACCTCCGCTCGAGCAGTACTTC. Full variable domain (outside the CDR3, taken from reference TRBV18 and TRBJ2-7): NAGVMQNPRHLVRRRGQEARLRCSPMKGHSHVYWYRQLPEEGLKFMVYLQKENIIDESGMPKERFSAEFPKEGPSILRIQQVVRGDSAAYFCASSPLAPPPLEQYFGPGTRLTVT.

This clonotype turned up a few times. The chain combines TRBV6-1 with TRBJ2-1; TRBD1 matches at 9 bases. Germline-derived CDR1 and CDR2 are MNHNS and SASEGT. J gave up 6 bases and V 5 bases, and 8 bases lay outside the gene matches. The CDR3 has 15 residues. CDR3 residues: CASSRDRDGGNEQFF. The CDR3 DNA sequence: TGTGCCAGCAGTCGGGACAGGGACGGGGGCAATGAGCAGTTCTTC.

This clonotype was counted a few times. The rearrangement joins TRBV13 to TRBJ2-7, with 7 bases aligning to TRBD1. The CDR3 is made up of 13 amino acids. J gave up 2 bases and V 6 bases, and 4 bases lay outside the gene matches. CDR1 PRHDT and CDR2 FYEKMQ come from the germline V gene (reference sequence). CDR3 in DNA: TGTGCCAGCAGAAACAGGGGCACCTACGAGCAGTACTTC. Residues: CASRNRGTYEQYF. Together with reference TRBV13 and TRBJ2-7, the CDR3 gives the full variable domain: AAGVIQSPRHLIKEKRETATLKCYPIPRHDTVYWYQQGPGQDPQFLISFYEKMQSDKGSIPDRFSAQQFSDYHSELNMSSLELGDSALYFCASRNRGTYEQYFGPGTRLTVT.

CDR3 nucleotide sequence: TGTGCCAGCTCTCCCCGTCGCGGGAGTCTGAACACTGAAGCTTTCTTT. Protein product: CASSPRRGSLNTEAFF. The V and J genes are TRBV18 and TRBJ1-1; no reliable D call. Germline CDR1 KGHSH, CDR2 LQKENI. This CDR3 comprises 16 residues. The V end was cut by 6 bases, the J end by 0 bases, with 17 bases between.

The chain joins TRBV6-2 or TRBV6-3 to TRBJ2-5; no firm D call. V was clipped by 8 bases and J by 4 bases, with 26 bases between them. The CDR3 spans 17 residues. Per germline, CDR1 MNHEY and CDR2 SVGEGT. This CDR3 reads CASRATTLTALRETQYF. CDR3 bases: TGTGCCAGCCGAGCGACGACATTAACAGCACTTCGAGAGACCCAGTACTTC.

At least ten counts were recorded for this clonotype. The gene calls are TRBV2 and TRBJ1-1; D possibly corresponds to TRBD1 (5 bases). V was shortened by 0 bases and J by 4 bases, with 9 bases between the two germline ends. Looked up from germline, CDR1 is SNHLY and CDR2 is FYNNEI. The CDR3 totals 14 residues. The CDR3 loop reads CASSEAGGGTEAFF. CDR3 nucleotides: TGTGCCAGCAGTGAAGCAGGTGGGGGCACTGAAGCTTTCTTT.

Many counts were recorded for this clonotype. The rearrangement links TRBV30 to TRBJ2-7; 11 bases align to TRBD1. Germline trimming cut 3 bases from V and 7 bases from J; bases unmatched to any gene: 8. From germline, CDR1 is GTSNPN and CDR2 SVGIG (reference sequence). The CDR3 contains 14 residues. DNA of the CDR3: TGTGCCTGGAGCCCCGGACAGGGGGCGGGAGAGCAGTACTTC. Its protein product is CAWSPGQGAGEQYF.

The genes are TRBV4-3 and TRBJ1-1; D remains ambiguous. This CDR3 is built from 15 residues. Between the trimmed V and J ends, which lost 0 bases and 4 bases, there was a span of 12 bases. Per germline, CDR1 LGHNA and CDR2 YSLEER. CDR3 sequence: CASSQDRGLGTEAFF. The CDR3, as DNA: TGCGCCAGCAGCCAAGATCGAGGGCTAGGCACTGAAGCTTTCTTT.

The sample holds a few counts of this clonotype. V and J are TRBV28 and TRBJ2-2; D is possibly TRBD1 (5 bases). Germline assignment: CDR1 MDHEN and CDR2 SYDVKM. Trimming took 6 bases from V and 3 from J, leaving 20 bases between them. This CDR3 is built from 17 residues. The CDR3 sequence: CASSPRVRAGDTGELFF. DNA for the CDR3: TGTGCCAGCAGCCCCAGGGTCAGGGCAGGCGACACCGGGGAGCTGTTTTTT.

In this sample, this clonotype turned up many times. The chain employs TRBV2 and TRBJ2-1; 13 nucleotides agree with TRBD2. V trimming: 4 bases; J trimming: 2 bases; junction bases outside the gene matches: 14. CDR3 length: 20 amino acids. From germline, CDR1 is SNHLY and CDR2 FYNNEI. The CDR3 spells CASSVEEGLAGIGAYNEQFF. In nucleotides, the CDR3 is TGTGCCAGCAGTGTGGAGGAGGGACTAGCGGGAATTGGGGCCTACAATGAGCAGTTCTTC.

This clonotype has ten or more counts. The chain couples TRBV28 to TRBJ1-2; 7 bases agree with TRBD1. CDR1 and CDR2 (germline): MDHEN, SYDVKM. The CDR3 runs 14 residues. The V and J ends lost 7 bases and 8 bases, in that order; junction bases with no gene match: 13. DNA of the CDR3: TGTGCCAGCACCGAGACAGGGCCGGTTAGAGGCTACACCTTC. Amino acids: CASTETGPVRGYTF.

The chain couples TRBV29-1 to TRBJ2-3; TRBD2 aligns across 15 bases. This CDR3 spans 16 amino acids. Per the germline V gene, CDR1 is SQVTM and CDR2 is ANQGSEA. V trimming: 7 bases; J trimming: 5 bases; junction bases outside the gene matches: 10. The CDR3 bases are TGCAGCGCCGGACTAGCGGGAGGGCTTGGACGAGATACGCAGTATTTT. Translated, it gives CSAGLAGGLGRDTQYF.

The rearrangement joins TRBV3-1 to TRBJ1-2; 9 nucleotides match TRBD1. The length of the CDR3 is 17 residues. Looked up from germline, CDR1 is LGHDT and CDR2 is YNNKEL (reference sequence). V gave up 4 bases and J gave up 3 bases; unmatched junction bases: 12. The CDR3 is CASSPTFFRDRDYGYTF. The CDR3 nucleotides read TGTGCCAGCAGCCCAACCTTCTTCCGGGACAGGGACTATGGCTACACCTTC.

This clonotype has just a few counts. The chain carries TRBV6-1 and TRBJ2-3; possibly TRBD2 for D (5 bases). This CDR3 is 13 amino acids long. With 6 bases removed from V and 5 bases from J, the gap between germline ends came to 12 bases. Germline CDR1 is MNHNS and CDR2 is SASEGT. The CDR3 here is CASRSLGLDTQYF. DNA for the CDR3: TGTGCCAGCAGGTCACTAGGATTAGATACGCAGTATTTT.

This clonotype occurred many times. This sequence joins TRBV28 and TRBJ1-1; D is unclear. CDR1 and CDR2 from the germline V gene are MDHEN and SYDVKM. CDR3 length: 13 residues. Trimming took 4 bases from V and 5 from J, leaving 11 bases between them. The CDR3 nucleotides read TGTGCCAGCAGTTATCCTGATGGTACTGAAGCTTTCTTT. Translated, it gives CASSYPDGTEAFF.